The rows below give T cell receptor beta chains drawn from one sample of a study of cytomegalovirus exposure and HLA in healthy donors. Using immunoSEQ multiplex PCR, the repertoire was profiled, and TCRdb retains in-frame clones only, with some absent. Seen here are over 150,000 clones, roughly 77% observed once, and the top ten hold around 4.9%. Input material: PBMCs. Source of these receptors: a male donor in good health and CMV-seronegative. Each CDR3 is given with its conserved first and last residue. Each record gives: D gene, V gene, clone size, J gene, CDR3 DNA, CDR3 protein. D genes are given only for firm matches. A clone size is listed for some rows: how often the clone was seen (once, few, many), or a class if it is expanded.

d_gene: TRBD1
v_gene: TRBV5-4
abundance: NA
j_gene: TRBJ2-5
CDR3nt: TGTGCCAGCAGCTTGCTCTGGGACAGGGGTAGGGCGGGGGCACAAGAGACCCAGTACTTC
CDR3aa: CASSLLWDRGRAGAQETQYF

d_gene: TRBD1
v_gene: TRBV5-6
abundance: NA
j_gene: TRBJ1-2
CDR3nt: TGTGCCAGCAGCTTTAATCGGGGACAGAGTTTTGGAGGCTACACCTTC
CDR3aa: CASSFNRGQSFGGYTF

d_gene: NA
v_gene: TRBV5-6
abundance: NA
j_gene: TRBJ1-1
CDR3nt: TGTGCCAGCAGCTTTTTCGACAGAAACACTGAAGCTTTCTTT
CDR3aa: CASSFFDRNTEAFF

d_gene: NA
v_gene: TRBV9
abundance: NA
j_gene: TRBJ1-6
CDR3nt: TGTGCCAGCAGCCTCCAGGTGGGGGGGGAAGATTCACCCCTCCACTTT
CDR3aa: CASSLQVGGEDSPLHF

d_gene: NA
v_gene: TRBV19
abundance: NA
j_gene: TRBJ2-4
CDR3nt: TGTGCCAGTAGTGGGCTAGCCAAAAACATTCAGTACTTC
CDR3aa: CASSGLAKNIQYF

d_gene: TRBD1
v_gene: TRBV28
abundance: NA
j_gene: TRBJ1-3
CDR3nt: TGTGCCAGCAGTTCACTATCGACAGGGCGAAGGGGAAACACCATATATTTT
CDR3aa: CASSSLSTGRRGNTIYF

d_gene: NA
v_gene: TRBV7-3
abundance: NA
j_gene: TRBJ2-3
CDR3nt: TGTGCCAGCAGCGCACTTAGCACAGATACGCAGTATTTT
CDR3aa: CASSALSTDTQYF

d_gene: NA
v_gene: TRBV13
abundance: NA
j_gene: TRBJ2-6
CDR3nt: TGTGCCAGCAGCCTAGGGAATGCCTGGCCTGGGGCCAACGTCCTGACTTTC
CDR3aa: CASSLGNAWPGANVLTF

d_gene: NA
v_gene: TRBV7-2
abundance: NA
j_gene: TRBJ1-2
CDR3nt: TGTGCCAGCAGCCTACTCAATGGCTACACCTTC
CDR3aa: CASSLLNGYTF

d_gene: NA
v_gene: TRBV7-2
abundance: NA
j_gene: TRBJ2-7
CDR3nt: TGTGCCAGCAGCATTCGGTTGGAGGCCGAGCAGTACTTC
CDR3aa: CASSIRLEAEQYF

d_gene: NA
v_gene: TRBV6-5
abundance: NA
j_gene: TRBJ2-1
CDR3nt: TGTGCCAGCAGTTACTCGACCGGGAGCTACAATGAGCAGTTCTTC
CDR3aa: CASSYSTGSYNEQFF

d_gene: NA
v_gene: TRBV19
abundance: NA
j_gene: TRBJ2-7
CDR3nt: TGTGCCAGTAGTGCGACGGACAGCCAGTACCGTCCTGAGGAGCAGTACTTC
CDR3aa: CASSATDSQYRPEEQYF

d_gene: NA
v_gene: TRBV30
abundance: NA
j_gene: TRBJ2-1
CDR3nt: TGTGCCTGGAGTGTCTTATACAATGAGCAGTTCTTC
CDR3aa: CAWSVLYNEQFF

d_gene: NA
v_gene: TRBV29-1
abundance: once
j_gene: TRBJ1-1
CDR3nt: TGCAGCTCCAGGTGGGGAGAGACTGAAGCTTTCTTT
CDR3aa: CSSRWGETEAFF

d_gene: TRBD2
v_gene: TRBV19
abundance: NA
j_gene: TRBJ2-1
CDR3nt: TGTGCCAGTAGTGGGCCGGAGAATACCGGGACTAGCGGGAGGGCCGAGTTCTCCTACAATGAGCAGTTCTTC
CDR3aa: CASSGPENTGTSGRAEFSYNEQFF

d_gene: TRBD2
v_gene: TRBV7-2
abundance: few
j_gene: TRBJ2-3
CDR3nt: TGTGCCAGCAGCCCGGCCGGACTAGCTAGCACAGATACGCAGTATTTT
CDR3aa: CASSPAGLASTDTQYF

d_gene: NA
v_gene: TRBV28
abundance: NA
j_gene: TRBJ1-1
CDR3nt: TGTGCCAGCAGTCGGGACACCAACACTGAAGCTTTCTTT
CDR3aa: CASSRDTNTEAFF

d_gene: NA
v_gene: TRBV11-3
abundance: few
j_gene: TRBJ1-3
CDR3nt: TGTGCCAGCAGCTTTGGTGCAGAAGTAAACACCATATATTTT
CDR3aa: CASSFGAEVNTIYF

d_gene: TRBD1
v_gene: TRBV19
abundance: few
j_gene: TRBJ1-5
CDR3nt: TGTGCCAGTAGTATCCCAGGTAGGGGGCGAAATCAGCCCCAGCATTTT
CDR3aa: CASSIPGRGRNQPQHF

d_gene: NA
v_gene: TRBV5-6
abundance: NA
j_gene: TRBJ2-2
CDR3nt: TGTGCCAGCAGCTTGATTTTCGGCGGCGGGGGCCGAATCACCGGGGAGCTGTTTTTT
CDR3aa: CASSLIFGGGGRITGELFF

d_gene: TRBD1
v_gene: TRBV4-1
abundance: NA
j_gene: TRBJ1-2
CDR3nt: TGCGCCAGCAGCCAAGTCGAGGGACAGGGGGCGATCTATGGCTACACCTTC
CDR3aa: CASSQVEGQGAIYGYTF

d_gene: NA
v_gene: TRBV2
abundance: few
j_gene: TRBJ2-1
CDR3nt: TGTGCCACGCAGACTGAGTACAATGAGCAGTTCTTC
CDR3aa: CATQTEYNEQFF

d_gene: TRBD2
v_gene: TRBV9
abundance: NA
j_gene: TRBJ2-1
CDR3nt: TGTGCCAGCAGCTCCGGGACTAGCGGCTACAATGAGCAGTTCTTC
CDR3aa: CASSSGTSGYNEQFF

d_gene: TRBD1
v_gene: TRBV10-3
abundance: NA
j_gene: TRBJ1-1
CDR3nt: TGTGCCATCAGGGGGGGACAGCTAAACACTGAAGCTTTCTTT
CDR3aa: CAIRGGQLNTEAFF